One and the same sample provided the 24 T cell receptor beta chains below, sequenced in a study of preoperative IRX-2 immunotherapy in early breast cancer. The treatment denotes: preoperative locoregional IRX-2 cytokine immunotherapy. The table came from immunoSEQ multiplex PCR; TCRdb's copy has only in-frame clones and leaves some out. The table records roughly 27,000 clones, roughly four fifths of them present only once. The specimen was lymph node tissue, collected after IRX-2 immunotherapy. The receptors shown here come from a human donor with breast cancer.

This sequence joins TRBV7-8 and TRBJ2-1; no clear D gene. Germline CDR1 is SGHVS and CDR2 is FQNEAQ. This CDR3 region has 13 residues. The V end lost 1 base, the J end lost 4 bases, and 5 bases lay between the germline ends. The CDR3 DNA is TGTGCCAGCAGCTTAGGACGTTACAATGAGCAGTTCTTC. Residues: CASSLGRYNEQFF.

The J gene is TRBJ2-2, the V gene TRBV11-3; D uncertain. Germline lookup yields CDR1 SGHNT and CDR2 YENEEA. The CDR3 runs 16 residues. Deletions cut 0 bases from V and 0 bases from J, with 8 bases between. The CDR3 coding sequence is TGTGCCAGCAGCTTAGATTTACCAGCGAACACCGGGGAGCTGTTTTTT. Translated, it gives CASSLDLPANTGELFF.

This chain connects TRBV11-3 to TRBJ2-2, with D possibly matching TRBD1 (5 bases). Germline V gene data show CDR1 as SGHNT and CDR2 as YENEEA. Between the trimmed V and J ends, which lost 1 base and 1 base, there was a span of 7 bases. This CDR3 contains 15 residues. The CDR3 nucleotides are TGTGCCAGCAGCTTAGTTGGACAGAACACCGGGGAGCTGTTTTTT. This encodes CASSLVGQNTGELFF.

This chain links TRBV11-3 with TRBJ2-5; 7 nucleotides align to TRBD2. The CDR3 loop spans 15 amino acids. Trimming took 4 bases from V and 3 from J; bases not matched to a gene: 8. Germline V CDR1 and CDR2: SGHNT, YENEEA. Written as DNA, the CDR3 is TGTGCCAGCAGCTCCCGGGGAGGGCAGGAAGAGACCCAGTACTTC. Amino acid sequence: CASSSRGGQEETQYF.

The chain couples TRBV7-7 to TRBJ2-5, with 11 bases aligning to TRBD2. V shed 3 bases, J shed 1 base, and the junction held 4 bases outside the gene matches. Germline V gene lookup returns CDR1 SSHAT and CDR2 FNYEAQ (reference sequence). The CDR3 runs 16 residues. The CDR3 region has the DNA TGTGCCAGCAGCTTGCCGACTAGCGGGACCCAAGAGACCCAGTACTTC. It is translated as CASSLPTSGTQETQYF. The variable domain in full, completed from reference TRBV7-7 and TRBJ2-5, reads GAGVSQSPRYKVTKRGQDVTLRCDPISSHATLYWYQQALGQGPEFLTYFNYEAQPDKSGLPSDRFSAERPEGSISTLTIQRTEQRDSAMYRCASSLPTSGTQETQYFGPGTRLLVL.

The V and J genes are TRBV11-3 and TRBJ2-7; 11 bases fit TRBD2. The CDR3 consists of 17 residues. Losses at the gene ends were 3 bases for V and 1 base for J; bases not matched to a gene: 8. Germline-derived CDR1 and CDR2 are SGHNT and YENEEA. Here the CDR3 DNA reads TGTGCCAGCAGCTTGAGACCGGGACTAGCGGTATCCTACGAGCAGTACTTC. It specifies CASSLRPGLAVSYEQYF. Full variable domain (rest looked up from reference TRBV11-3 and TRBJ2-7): EAGVVQSPRYKIIEKKQPVAFWCNPISGHNTLYWYLQNLGQGPELLIRYENEEAVDDSQLPKDRFSAERLKGVDSTLKIQPAELGDSAVYLCASSLRPGLAVSYEQYFGPGTRLTVT.

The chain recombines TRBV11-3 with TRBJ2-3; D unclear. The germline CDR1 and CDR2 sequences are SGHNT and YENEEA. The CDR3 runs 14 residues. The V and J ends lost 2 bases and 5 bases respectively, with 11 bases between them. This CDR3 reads CASSLSRTVDTQYF. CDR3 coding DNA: TGTGCCAGCAGCTTATCGAGAACTGTAGATACGCAGTATTTT.

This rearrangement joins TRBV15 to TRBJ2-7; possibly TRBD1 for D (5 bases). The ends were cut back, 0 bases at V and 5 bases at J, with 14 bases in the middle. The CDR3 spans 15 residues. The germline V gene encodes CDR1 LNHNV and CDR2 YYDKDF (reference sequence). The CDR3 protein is CATSRDSRESHEQYF. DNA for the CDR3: TGTGCCACCAGCAGAGATTCCAGGGAATCCCACGAGCAGTACTTC.

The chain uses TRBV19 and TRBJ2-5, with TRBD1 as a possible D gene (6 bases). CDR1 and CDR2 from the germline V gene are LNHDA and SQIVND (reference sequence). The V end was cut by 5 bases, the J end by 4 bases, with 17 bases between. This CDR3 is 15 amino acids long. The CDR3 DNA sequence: TGTGCCAGTAGTCAGCTAACAGGGTCGCGAGAGACCCAGTACTTC. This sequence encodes CASSQLTGSRETQYF.

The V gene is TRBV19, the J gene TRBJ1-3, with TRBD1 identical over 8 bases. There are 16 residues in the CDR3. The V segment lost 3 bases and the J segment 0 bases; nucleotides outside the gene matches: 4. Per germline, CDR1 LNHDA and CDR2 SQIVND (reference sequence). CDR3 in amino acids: CASSIPGGSSGNTIYF. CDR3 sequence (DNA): TGTGCCAGTAGTATTCCAGGGGGCAGCTCTGGAAACACCATATATTTT.

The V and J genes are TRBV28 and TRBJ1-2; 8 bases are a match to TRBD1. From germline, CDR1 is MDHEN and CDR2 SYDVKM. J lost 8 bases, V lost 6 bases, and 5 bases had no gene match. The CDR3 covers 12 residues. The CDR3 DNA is TGTGCCAGCAGGGGGACAGGCGAGGGCTACACCTTC. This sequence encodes CASRGTGEGYTF.

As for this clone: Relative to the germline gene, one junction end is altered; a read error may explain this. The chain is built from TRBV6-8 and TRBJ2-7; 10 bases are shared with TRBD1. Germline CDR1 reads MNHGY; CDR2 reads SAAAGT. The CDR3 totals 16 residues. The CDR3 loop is CAISGAPGQGRREQYF. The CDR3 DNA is TGTGCCATCAGTGGGGCACCGGGACAGGGGAGGAGGGAGCAGTACTTC.

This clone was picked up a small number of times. CDR3 sequence reads: CASSRGQDTEAFF. CDR3 sequence (DNA): TGTGCCAGCAGCCGGGGCCAGGACACTGAAGCTTTCTTT. The V and J genes are TRBV6-8 and TRBJ1-1; D possibly corresponds to TRBD1 (5 bases). The CDR3 sequence is 13 residues long. The V gene's germline CDR1 is MNHGY and CDR2 SAAAGT. Deletions cut 6 bases from V and 3 bases from J, with 11 bases between.

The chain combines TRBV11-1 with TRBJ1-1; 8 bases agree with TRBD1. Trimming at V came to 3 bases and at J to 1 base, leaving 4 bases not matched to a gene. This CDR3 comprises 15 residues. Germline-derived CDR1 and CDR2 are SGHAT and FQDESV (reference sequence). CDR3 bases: TGTGCCAGCAGCTTCGCAGGGGGCGCGAACACTGAAGCTTTCTTT. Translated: CASSFAGGANTEAFF.

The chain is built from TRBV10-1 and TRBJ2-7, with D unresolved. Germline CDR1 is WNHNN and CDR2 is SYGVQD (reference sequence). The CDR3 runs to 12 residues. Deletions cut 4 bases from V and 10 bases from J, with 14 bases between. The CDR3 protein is CASSGNGQFQYF. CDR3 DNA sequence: TGCGCCAGCAGTGGAAATGGGCAGTTCCAGTACTTC.

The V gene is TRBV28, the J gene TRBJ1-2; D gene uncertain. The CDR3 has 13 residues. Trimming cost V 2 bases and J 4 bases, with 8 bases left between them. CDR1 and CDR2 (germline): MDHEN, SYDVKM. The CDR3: CASSLAGLYGYTF. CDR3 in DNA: TGTGCCAGCAGTTTAGCCGGCCTCTATGGCTACACCTTC.

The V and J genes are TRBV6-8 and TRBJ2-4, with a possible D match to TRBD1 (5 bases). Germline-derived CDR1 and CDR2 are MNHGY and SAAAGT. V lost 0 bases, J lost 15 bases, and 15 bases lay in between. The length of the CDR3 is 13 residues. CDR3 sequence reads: CASSYSPGKFPYF. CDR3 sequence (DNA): TGTGCCAGCAGTTACTCACCAGGGAAGTTTCCGTACTTC.

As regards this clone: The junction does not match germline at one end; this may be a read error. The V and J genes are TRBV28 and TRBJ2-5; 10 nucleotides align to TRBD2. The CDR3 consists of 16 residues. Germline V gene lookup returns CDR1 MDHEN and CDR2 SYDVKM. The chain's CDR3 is CVSSLNPSGSKGTQYF. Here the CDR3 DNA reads TGTGTCAGCAGTTTAAATCCTAGCGGGAGTAAAGGGACCCAGTACTTC.

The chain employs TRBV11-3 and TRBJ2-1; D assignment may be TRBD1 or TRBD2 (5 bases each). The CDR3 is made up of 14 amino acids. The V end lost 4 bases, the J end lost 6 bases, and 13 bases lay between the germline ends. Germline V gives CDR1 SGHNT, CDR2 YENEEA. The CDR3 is CASSSRDLVNEQFF. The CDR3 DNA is TGTGCCAGCAGCTCAAGGGACCTAGTCAATGAGCAGTTCTTC. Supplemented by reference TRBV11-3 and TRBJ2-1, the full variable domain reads EAGVVQSPRYKIIEKKQPVAFWCNPISGHNTLYWYLQNLGQGPELLIRYENEEAVDDSQLPKDRFSAERLKGVDSTLKIQPAELGDSAVYLCASSSRDLVNEQFFGPGTRLTVL.

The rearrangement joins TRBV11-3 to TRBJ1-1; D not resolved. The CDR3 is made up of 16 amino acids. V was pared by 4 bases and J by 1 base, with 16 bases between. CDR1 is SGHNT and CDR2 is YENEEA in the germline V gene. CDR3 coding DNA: TGTGCCAGCAGCTCTCCCCGGGCAGCCAAGAACACTGAAGCTTTCTTT. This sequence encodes CASSSPRAAKNTEAFF.

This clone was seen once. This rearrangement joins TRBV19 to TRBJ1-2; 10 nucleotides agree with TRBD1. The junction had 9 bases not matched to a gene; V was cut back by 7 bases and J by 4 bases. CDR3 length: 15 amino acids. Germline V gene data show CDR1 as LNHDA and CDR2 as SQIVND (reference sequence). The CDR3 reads CASNALTGGIYGYTF. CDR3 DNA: TGTGCCAGTAATGCCCTGACAGGGGGCATCTATGGCTACACCTTC.

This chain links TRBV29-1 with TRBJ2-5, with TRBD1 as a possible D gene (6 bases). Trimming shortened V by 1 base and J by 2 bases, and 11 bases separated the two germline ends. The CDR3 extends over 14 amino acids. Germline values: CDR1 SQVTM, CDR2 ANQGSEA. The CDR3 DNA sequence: TGCAGCGTTGAAGGGACAGTGAGTCAAGAGACCCAGTACTTC. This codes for CSVEGTVSQETQYF. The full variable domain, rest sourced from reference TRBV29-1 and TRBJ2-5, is SAVISQKPSRDICQRGTSLTIQCQVDSQVTMMFWYRQQPGQSLTLIATANQGSEATYESGFVIDKFPISRPNLTFSTLTVSNMSPEDSSIYLCSVEGTVSQETQYFGPGTRLLVL.

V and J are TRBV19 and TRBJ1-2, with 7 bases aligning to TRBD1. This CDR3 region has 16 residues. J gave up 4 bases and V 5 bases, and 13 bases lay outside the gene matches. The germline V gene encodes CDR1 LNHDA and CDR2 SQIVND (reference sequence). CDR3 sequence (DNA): TGTGCCAGTAGTTCAGCCCACAGGGGCCACTTCTATGGCTACACCTTC. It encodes CASSSAHRGHFYGYTF.

This chain's CDR3 is CASSPVGLAKNIQYF. The DNA of the CDR3 is TGTGCCAGCAGCCCCGTGGGGCTAGCCAAAAACATTCAGTACTTC. The rearrangement links TRBV6-8 to TRBJ2-4, with TRBD1 as a possible D gene (5 bases). Germline V gene sequence: CDR1 MNHGY, CDR2 SAAAGT. Trimming removed 6 bases at V and 0 bases at J, with 12 bases between. The CDR3 consists of 15 residues.